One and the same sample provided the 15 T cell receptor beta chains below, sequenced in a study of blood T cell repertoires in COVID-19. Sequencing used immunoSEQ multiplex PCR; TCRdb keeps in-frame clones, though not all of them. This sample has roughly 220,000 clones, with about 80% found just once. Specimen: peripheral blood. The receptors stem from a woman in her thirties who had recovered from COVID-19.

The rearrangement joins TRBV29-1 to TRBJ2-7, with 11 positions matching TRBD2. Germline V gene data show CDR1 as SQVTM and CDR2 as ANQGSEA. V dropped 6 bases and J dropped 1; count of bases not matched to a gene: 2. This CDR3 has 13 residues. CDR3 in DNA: TGCAGCGTGACTAGCGGGAATTCCTACGAGCAGTACTTC. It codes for CSVTSGNSYEQYF.

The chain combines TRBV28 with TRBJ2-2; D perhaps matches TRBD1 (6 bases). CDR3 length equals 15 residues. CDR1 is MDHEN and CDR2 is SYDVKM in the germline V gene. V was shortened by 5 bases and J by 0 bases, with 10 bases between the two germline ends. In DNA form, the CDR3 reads TGTGCCAGCAGTCTGACAGGTTCGAACACCGGGGAGCTGTTTTTT. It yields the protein CASSLTGSNTGELFF.

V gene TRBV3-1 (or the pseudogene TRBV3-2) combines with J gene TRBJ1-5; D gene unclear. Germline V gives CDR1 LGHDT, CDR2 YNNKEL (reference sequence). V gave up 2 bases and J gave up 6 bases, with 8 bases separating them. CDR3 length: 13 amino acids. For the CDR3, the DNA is TGTGCCAGCAGCCAAACAGTAGTTCAGCCCCAGCATTTT. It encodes CASSQTVVQPQHF.

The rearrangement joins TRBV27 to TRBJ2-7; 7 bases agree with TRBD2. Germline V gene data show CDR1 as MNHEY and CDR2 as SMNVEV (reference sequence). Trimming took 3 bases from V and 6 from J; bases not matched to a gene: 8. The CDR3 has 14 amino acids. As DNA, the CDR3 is TGTGCCAGCAGTTTTCGGGAGGCTCCAGCCGAGCAGTACTTC. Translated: CASSFREAPAEQYF.

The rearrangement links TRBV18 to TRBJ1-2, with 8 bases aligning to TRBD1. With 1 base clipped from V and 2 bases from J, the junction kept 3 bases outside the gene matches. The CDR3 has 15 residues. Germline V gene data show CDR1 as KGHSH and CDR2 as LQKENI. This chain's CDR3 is CASSPRQGTNYGYTF. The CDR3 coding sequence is TGTGCCAGCTCACCACGACAGGGGACCAACTATGGCTACACCTTC.

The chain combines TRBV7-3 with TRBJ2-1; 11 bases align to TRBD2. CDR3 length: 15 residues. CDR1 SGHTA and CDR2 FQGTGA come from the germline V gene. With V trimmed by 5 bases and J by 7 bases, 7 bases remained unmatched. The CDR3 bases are TGTGCCAGCAGCCCGGCGACTAGCGGGACAAATGAGCAGTTCTTC. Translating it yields CASSPATSGTNEQFF.

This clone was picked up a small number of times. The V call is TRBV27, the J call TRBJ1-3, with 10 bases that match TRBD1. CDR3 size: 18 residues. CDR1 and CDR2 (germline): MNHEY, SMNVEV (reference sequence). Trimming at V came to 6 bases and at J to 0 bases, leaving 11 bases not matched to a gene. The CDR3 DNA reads TGTGCCAGCAGCCGATGGGACAGGGGTCGATCCTCTGGAAACACCATATATTTT. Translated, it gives CASSRWDRGRSSGNTIYF.

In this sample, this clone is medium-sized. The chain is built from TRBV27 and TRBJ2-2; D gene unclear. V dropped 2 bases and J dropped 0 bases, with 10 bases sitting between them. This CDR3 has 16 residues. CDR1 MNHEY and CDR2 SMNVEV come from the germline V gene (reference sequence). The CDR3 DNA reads TGTGCCAGCAGTTTACTCCAAACTACGAACACCGGGGAGCTGTTTTTT. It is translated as CASSLLQTTNTGELFF.

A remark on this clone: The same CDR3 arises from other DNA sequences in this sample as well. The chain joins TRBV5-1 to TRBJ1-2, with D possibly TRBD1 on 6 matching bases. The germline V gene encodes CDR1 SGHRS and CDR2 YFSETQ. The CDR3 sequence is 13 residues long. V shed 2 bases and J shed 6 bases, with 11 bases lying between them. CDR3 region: CASSLQGLDGYTF. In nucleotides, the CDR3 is TGCGCCAGCAGCTTACAGGGTTTGGATGGCTACACCTTC.

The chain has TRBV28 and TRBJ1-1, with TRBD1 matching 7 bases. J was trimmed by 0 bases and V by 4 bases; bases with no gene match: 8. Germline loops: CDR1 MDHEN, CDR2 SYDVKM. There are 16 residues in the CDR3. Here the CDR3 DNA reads TGTGCCAGCAGTTCCGGGACAGCCTTCATGAACACTGAAGCTTTCTTT. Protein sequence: CASSSGTAFMNTEAFF.

The CDR3 sequence is CASSRRSSGNYEQYF. CDR3 DNA sequence: TGTGCCAGCAGTCGCAGGAGCTCAGGGAACTACGAGCAGTACTTC. The chain recombines TRBV27 with TRBJ2-7; possible D gene TRBD1, 5 bases. The ends were cut back, 5 bases at V and 3 bases at J, with 17 bases in the middle. The CDR3 totals 15 residues. Germline V gene data show CDR1 as MNHEY and CDR2 as SMNVEV (reference sequence).

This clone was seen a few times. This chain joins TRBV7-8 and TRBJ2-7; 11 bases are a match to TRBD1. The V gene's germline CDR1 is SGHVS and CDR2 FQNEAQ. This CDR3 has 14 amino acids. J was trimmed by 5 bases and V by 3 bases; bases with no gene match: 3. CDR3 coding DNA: TGTGCCAGCAGCTTTGGGACAGGGGGGAACGAGCAGTACTTC. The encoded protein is CASSFGTGGNEQYF.

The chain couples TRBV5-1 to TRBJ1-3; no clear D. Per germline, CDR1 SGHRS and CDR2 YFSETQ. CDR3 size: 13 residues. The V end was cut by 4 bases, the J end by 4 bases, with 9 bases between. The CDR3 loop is CASSPEGGNTIYF. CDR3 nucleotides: TGCGCCAGCAGCCCCGAGGGAGGAAACACCATATATTTT.

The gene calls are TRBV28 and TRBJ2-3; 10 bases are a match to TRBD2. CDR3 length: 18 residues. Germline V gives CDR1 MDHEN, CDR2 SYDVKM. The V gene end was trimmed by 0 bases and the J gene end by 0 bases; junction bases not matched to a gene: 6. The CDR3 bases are TGTGCCAGCAGTTTATGGGAGGGACTAGCGCCTAGCACAGATACGCAGTATTTT. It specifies CASSLWEGLAPSTDTQYF.

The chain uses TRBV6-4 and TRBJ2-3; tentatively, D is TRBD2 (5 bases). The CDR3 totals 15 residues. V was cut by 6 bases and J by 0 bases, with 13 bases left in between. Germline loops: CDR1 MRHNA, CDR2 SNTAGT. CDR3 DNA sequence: TGTGCCAGCAGCGCCAGCAGCGGAAGCACAGATACGCAGTATTTT. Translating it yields CASSASSGSTDTQYF.